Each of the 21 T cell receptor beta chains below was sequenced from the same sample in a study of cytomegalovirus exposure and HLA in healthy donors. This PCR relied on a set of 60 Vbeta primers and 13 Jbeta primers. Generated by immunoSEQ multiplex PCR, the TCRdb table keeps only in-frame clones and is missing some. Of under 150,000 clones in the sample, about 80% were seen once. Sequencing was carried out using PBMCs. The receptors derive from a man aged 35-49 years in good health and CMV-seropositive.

The CDR3 region is CASSVGTINQPQHF. In DNA form, the CDR3 reads TGTGCCAGCAGTGTCGGGACAATTAATCAGCCCCAGCATTTT. This chain links TRBV25-1 with TRBJ1-5; D perhaps matches TRBD1 (6 bases). Per germline, CDR1 MGHDK and CDR2 SYGVNS. With 4 bases removed from V and 4 bases from J, the gap between germline ends came to 11 bases. The CDR3 consists of 14 residues.

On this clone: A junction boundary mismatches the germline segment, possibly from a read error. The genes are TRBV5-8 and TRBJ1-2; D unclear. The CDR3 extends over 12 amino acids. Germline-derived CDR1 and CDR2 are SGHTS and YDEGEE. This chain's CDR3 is CASSYRDPSLAF. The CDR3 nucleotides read TGTGCCAGCAGTTACCGAGACCCAAGTCTAGCCTTC.

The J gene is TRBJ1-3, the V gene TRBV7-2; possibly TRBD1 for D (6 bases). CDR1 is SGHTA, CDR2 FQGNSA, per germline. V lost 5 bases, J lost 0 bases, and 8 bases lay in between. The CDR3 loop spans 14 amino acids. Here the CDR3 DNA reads TGTGCCAGCAGCCGGGACATCTCTGGAAACACCATATATTTT. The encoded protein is CASSRDISGNTIYF.

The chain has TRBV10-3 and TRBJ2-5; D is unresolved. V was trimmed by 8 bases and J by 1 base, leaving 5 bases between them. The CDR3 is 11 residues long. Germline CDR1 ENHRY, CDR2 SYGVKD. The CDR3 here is CAIATQETQYF. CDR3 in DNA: TGTGCCATCGCTACCCAAGAGACCCAGTACTTC.

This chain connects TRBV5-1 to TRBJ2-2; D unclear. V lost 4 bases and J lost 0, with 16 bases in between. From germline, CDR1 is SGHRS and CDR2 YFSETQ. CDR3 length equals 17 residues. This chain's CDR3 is CASSAVRPGSNTGELFF. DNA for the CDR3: TGCGCCAGCAGCGCGGTGAGACCCGGATCGAACACCGGGGAGCTGTTTTTT.

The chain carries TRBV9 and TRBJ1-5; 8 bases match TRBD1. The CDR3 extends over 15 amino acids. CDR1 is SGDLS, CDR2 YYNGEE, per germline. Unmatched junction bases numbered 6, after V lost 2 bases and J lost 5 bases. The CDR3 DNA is TGTGCCAGCAGCGTTGACGGACAGGGCTATCAGCCCCAGCATTTT. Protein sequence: CASSVDGQGYQPQHF.

CDR3 sequence reads: CASRDIVVFF. CDR3 sequence (DNA): TGTGCCAGCAGGGACATAGTGGTTTTCTTT. V is TRBV2 and J is TRBJ1-1, with D possibly being TRBD1 (5 bases). The V end was cut by 6 bases, the J end by 13 bases, with 12 bases between. The germline V gene has CDR1 SNHLY and CDR2 FYNNEI. The CDR3 is 10 residues long.

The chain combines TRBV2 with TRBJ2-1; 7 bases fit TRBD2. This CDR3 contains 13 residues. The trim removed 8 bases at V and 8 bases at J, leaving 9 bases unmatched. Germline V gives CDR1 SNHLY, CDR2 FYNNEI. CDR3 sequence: CASWGGTSYEQFF. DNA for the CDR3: TGTGCCAGCTGGGGGGGGACCAGCTATGAGCAGTTCTTC. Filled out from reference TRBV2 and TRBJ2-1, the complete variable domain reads EPEVTQTPSHQVTQMGQEVILRCVPISNHLYFYWYRQILGQKVEFLVSFYNNEISEKSEIFDDQFSVERPDGSNFTLKIRSTKLEDSAMYFCASWGGTSYEQFFGPGTRLTVL.

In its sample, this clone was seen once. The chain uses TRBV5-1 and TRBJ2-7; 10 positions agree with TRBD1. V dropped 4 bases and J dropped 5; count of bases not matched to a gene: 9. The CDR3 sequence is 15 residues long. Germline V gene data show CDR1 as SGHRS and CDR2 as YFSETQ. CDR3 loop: CASSPPGTGAHEQYF. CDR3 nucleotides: TGCGCCAGCAGCCCCCCCGGGACAGGGGCCCACGAGCAGTACTTC.

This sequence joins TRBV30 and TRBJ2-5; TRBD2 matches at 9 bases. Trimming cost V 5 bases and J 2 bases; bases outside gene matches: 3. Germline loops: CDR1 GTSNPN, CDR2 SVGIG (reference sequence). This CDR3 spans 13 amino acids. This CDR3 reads CAWASGAQETQYF. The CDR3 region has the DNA TGTGCCTGGGCTAGCGGGGCACAAGAGACCCAGTACTTC.

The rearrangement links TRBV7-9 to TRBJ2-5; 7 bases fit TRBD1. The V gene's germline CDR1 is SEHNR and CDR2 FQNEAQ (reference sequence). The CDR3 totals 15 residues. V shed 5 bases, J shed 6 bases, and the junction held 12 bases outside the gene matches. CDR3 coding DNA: TGTGCCAGCAGCCCAAACAGACAGGGCGGAAAGACCCAGTACTTC. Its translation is CASSPNRQGGKTQYF.

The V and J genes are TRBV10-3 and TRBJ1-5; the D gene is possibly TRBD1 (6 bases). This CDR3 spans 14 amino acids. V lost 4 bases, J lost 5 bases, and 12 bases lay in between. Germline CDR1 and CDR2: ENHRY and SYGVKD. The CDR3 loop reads CAISVGGGYQPQHF. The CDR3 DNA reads TGTGCCATCAGTGTGGGGGGGGGCTATCAGCCCCAGCATTTT.

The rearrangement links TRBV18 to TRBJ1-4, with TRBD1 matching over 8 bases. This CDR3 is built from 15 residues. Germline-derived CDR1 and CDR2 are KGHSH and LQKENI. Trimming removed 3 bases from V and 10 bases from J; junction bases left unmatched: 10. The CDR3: CASSPYETGVGKLFF. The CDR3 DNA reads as TGTGCCAGCTCACCGTACGAGACAGGGGTCGGAAAACTGTTTTTT.

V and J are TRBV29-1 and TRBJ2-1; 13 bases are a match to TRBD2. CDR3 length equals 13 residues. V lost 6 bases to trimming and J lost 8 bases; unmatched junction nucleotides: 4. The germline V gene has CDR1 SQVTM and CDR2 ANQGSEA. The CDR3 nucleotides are TGCAGCGTCGGGACTAGCGGGAACTATGAGCAGTTCTTC. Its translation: CSVGTSGNYEQFF.

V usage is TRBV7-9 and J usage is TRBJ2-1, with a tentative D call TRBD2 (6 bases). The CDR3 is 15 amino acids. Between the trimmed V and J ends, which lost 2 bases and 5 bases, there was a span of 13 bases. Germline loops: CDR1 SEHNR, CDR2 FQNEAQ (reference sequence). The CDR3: CASSLSGRPDNEQFF. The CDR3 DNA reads TGTGCCAGCAGCTTAAGCGGGCGACCCGACAATGAGCAGTTCTTC.

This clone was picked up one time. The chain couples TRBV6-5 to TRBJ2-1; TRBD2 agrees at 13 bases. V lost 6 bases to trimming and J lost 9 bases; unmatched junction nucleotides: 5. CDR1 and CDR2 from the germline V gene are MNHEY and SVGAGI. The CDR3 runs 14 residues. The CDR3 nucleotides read TGTGCCAGCAGCTATGGGACTAGCGGGGTTGAGCAGTTCTTC. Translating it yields CASSYGTSGVEQFF.

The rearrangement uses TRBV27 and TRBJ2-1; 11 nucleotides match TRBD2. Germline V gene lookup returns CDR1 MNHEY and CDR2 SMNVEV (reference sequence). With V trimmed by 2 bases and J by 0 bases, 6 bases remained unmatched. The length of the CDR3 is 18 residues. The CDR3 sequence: CASSLRLAGGFSYNEQFF. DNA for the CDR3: TGTGCCAGCAGTTTAAGGCTAGCGGGGGGTTTCTCCTACAATGAGCAGTTCTTC.

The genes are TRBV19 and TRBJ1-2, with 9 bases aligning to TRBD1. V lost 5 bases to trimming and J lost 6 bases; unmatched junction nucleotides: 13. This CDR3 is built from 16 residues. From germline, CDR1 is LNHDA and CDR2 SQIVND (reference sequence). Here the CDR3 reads CASSPSYGQGRDGYTF. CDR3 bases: TGTGCCAGTAGTCCATCCTACGGACAGGGGAGAGATGGCTACACCTTC.

The CDR3, as DNA: TGTGCCAGCTCACCTAATGTCGGCACTGAAGCTTTCTTT. This encodes CASSPNVGTEAFF. The chain joins TRBV18 to TRBJ1-1; D unclear. Trimming took off 3 bases at V and 4 bases at J, with 9 bases between the two ends. Germline loops: CDR1 KGHSH, CDR2 LQKENI. The CDR3 contains 13 residues.

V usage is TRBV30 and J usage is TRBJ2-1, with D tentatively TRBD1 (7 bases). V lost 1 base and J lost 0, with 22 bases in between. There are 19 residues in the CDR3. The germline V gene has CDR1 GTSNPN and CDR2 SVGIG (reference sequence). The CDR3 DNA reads TGTGCCTGGAGTGGGAGGGGGCCCAGACCCCAGAGCTCCTACAATGAGCAGTTCTTC. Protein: CAWSGRGPRPQSSYNEQFF.

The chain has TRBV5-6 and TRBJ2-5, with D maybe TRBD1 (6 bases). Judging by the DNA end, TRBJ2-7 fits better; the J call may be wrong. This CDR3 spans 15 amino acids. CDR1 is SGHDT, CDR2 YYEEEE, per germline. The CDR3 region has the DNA TGTGCCAGCAGCCTAGGGGGACACGGGTTCTACGAGCAGTACTTC. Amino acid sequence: CASSLGGHGFYEQYF.